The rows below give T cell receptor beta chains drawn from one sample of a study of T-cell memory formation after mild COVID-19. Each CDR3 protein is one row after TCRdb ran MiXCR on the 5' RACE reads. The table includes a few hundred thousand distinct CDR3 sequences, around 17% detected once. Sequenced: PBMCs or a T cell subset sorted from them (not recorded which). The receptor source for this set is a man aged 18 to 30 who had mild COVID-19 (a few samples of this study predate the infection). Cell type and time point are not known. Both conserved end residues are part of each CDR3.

CATSSAGDQPQHF,TRBV10-3,TRBJ1-5
CASSSDRGHSPLHF,TRBV7-9,TRBJ1-6
CASSSNQETQYF,TRBV7-2,TRBJ2-5
CASSRIAGEEETQYF,TRBV6-1,TRBJ2-5
CASSPGQALLEQYF,TRBV5-6,TRBJ2-7
CASRLAESSYEQYF,TRBV6-2/TRBV6-3,TRBJ2-7
CASSSIPVLGWETQYF,TRBV28,TRBJ2-5
CASSIRDRFSGNTIYF,TRBV25-1,TRBJ1-3
CASSLTSSGLETQYF,TRBV27,TRBJ2-5
CASSEYQYNEQFF,TRBV25-1,TRBJ2-1
CASSDHGTGEETQYF,TRBV2,TRBJ2-5
CASRLSGGEDTQYF,TRBV12-3/TRBV12-4,TRBJ2-3
CASSLGSRNQPQHF,TRBV7-8,TRBJ1-5
CASSWGCPLHF,TRBV5-1,TRBJ1-6
CASVFGGGTEAFF,TRBV12-3/TRBV12-4,TRBJ1-1
CASSYVGGKTEAFF,TRBV6-5,TRBJ1-1
CASSFSTAYGYTF,TRBV28,TRBJ1-2
CASSSWDRIVETQYF,TRBV5-4,TRBJ2-5